This TCR beta chain is drawn from a study of blood T cell repertoires in COVID-19 (dated by TCRdb to 2018 to 2021). For the study in its entirety: The collaborator samples originated in the United States, Italy and Spain and spanned the acute and convalescent phases of COVID-19. The material from the prospective study consisted of cDNA or gDNA derived from T cells, B-cell-depleted T cells, or PBMCs. The samples were drawn from two sources: the first 160 participants of the ongoing ImmuneRACE study, and approximately 1,300 subjects contributed by 6 global collaborators. Where HLA class I and class II types were available, the types were taken from metadata supplied by the sample provider, not from assay-based typing. A freely available public database, intended as a resource for researchers studying the immune response to SARS-CoV-2, is where the repertoires were released. Nearly every sample came with metadata listing a de-identified subject ID, COVID-19 status, age in years and sex. Deeply sampled blood TCRbeta repertoires from subjects exposed to, actively infected with, or recovered from COVID-19 were included in the dataset.

A distance of 9 bases separates the germline ends of V and J, which lose 2 bases and 0 bases respectively. CDR1 and CDR2, per the germline V gene, are SGHRS and YFSETQ. From the cysteine through the phenylalanine, the CDR3 covers 15 amino acids. Of the read, only the CDR3 DNA is kept; its 45 bases are in frame from base 1. As to this clone: Its target antigen remains unknown. Base quality data are lacking; no much larger clone is found one base away.

Beyond this particular receptor, the publication reports: The quantity of clinical and demographic metadata differed by source and by participant and was supplied without curation.

The collaborating institutions used their own protocols to collect whole blood in K2EDTA tubes. For TCRbeta analysis, collaborators shipped samples as frozen whole blood, isolated PBMCs, or DNA extracted from either of those sample types. TCRbeta CDR3 regions were amplified from genomic DNA using the immunoSEQ Assay, a bias-controlled multiplex PCR. The authors' analysis ran thus. The number of nucleated cells in each sample was estimated by amplification of reference gene primers within the assay. To quantify the absolute abundance of each unique TCRbeta CDR3 rearrangement, sequence reads were collapsed and filtered. For each sample, productive Simpson clonality was calculated as the square root of Simpson's diversity index over productive rearrangements. Drawn from immuneACCESS, this table holds only the in-frame rearrangements with V and J called that TCRdb kept. Clones are partly lost; checked studies trace under half to an unresolved V gene and leave the rest unexplained. V and J calls plus clone size are reproduced from that table; the DNA served to infer D and trimming. The sample table contains approximately 71,000 clones; only one count was recorded for roughly 80% of them. The ten biggest clones cover around 15% of the sample.

Specimen: peripheral blood. The chain joins TRBV5-1 to TRBJ1-3; TRBD1 could be the D gene, as 6 bases match. The clonotype comes from a woman of 80 years or more with acute or convalescent COVID-19. This receptor has the CDR3 CASSLDRNSGNTIYF. At the DNA level, the sequence is TGCGCCAGCAGCTTAGACAGGAACTCTGGAAACACCATATATTTT.